The clone carrying this TCR beta chain appeared a few times. Co-extracting RNA and DNA was done with roughly 17-31 mg of unsorted bulk tissue as input. The sample is drawn from a study of tumor-infiltrating lymphocytes in primary liver carcinoma. The V gene end was trimmed by 5 bases and the J gene end by 6 bases; junction bases not matched to a gene: 11. The CDR3 has 17 residues. Germline-derived CDR1 and CDR2 are SGHAT and FQNNGV. From 500 to 600 ng of total RNA, TCR beta-specific cDNA was reverse-transcribed using a constant-region primer. TCR beta libraries came from three nested multiplex PCR rounds using slightly modified ARM-PCR. The study ran its first two PCR rounds for roughly 10 cycles each, using TRBV1-TRBV30 forward primers and a C-beta reverse primer. In TCRdb, the multiplex PCR reads were re-called with MiXCR into one record per CDR3 protein. The repertoire holds about 59,000 distinct CDR3 sequences, with over 65% as singletons.

Specimen: liver tumor tissue from sampling region 2. The subset: tumor region T2, inferior pole. The chain has TRBV11-2 and TRBJ2-2; TRBD2 aligns across 11 bases. This TCR was recovered from a man between 40 and 49 years old with primary liver carcinoma and hepatitis B virus infection. CDR3 in DNA: TGTGCCAGCAGCGCGGGACTAGCGGTCTCCCCGGCCGGGGAGCTGTTTTTT. Its protein is CASSAGLAVSPAGELFF.